This TCR beta chain was recorded in a study of blood T cell repertoires in COVID-19. Looked up from germline, CDR1 is MGHDK and CDR2 is SYGVNS. This CDR3 has 14 residues. Trimming removed 1 base at V and 4 bases at J, with 10 bases between. This table comes from immunoSEQ multiplex PCR, and its TCRdb copy is limited to in-frame clones, with some not included. The sample has around 470,000 clones, roughly nine tenths seen once; the top ten hold 0.75% to 0.9%. In its sample, this clone was seen once. The chain joins TRBV25-1 to TRBJ1-2; D ambiguous. The TCR originated in a man younger than 35 with COVID-19, enrolled during active disease. Sequencing was carried out using peripheral blood. The CDR3 spells CASSEFGGAYGYTF. The CDR3 coding sequence is TGTGCCAGCAGTGAATTTGGCGGCGCCTATGGCTACACCTTC.